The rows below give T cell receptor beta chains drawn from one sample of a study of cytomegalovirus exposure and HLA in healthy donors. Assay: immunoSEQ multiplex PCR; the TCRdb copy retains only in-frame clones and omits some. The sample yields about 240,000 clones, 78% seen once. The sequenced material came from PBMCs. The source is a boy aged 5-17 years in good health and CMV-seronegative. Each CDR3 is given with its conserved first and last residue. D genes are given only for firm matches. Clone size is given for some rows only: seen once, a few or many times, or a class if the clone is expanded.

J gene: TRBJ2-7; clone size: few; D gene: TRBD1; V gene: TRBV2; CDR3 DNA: TGTGCCAGCAGTGAAGATCCGGGACAGGGGCTCTACGAGCAGTACTTC; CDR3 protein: CASSEDPGQGLYEQYF
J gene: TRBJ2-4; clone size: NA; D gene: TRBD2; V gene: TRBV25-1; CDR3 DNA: TGTGCCAGCAGTGAGCCGCGAAGCGGGAGTGCCATTCAGTACTTC; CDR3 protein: CASSEPRSGSAIQYF
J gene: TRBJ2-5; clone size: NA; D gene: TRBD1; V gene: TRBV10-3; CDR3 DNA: TGTGCCATCAGGGGGGACAGGGGAGAAGAGACCCAGTACTTC; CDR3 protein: CAIRGDRGEETQYF
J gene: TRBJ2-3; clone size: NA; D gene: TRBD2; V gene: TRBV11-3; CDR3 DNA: TGTGCCAGCAGCTTAACGCGCGGGGGGGGCACAGATACGCAGTATTTT; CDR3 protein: CASSLTRGGGTDTQYF
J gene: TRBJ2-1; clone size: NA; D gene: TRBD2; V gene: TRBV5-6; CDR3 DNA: TGTGCCACCAAGCGGGGCCTGTACAATGAGCAGTTCTTC; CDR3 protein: CATKRGLYNEQFF
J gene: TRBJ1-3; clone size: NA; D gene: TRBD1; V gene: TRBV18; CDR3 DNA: TGTGCCAGCTCAGGAACAGGGGGCTCCGGAAACACCATATATTTT; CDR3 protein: CASSGTGGSGNTIYF
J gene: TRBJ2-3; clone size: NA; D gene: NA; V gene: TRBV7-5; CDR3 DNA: TGTGTCAGAAGCGACCGGACTAGTCGAAAAGATACGCAGTATTTT; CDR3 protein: CVRSDRTSRKDTQYF
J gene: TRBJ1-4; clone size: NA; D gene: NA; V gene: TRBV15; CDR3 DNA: TGTGCCACCAGCGTCAGACAGGTCCGGTTGGAAAAACTGTTTTTT; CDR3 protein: CATSVRQVRLEKLFF
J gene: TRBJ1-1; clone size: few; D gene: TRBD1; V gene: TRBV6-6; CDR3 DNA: TGTGCCAGCAGCCTCAGGGGGCTGAACACTGAAGCTTTCTTT; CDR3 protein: CASSLRGLNTEAFF
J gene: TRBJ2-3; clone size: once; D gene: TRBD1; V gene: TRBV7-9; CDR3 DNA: TGTGCCAGCAGCCCGGGACAGGGCATTGACTACCCATACACAGATACGCAGTATTTT; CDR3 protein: CASSPGQGIDYPYTDTQYF
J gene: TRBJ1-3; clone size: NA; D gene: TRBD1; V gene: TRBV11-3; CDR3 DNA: TGTGCCAGCAGCTCGCCGGGACAGTACTCTGGAAACACCATATATTTT; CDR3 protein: CASSSPGQYSGNTIYF
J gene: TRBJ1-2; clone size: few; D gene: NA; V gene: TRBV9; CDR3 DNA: TGTGCCAGCACCCGCGTATCGTCGAGGAACGATGGCTACACCTTC; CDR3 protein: CASTRVSSRNDGYTF
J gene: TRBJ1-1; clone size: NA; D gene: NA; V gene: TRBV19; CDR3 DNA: TGTGCTAGTAGTATAGCGACTGGAGGGAGGGAAACTGAAGCTTTCTTT; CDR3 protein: CASSIATGGRETEAFF
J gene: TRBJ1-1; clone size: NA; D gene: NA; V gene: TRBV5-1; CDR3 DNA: TGCGCCAGCAGCTTGGGAGACAGGAACACTGAAGCTTTCTTT; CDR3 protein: CASSLGDRNTEAFF
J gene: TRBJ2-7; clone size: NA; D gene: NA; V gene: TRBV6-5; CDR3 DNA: TGTGCCAGCAGTTACCGTCAATCTGGGGCGGTCTACGAGCAGTACTTC; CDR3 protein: CASSYRQSGAVYEQYF
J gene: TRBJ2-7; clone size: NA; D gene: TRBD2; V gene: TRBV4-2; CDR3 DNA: TGTGCCAGCAGCCAGGCGGTCAAGGGACTACACTACGAGCAGTACTTC; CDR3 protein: CASSQAVKGLHYEQYF
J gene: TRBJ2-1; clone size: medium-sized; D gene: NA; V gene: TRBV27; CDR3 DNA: TGTGCCAGCAGTTTGGGGCGCAATGAGCAGTTCTTC; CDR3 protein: CASSLGRNEQFF
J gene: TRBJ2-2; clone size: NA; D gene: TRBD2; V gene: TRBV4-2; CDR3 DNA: TGTGCCACCCGGGCTAGCGGGAGGGCCGGGGAGCTGTTTTTT; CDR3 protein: CATRASGRAGELFF
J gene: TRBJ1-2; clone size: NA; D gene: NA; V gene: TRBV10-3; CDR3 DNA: TGTGCCATCAGTGAACAGCGGTTACACTATGGCTACACCTTC; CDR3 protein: CAISEQRLHYGYTF
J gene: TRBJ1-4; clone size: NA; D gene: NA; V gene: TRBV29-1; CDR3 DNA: TGCAGCGTCCGGGACTTGAATGAAAAACTGTTTTTT; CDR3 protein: CSVRDLNEKLFF
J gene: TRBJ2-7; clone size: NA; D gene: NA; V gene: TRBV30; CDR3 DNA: TGTGCCTGGAGTGACAGCTACGAGCAGTACTTC; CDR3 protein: CAWSDSYEQYF
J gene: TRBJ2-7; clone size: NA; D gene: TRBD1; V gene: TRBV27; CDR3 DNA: TGTGCCAGCACCCCGGCCCGGGGACAGCCCTACGAGCAGTACTTC; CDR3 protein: CASTPARGQPYEQYF
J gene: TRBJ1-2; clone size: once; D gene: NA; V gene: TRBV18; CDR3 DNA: TGTGCCAGCTCCTCCAACTATGGCTACACCTTC; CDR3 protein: CASSSNYGYTF
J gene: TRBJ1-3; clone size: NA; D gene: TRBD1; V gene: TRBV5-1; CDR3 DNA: TGCGCCAGCAGACGGACCGGGACAGCCTCTGGAAACACCATATATTTT; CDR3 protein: CASRRTGTASGNTIYF
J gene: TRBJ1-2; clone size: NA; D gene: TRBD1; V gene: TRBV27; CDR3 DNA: TGTGCCAGCAGTTTGGCCCCAACAGGGGACTATGGCTACACCTTC; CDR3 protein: CASSLAPTGDYGYTF
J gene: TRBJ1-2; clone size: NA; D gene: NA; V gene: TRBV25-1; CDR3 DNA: TGTGCCAGCTCTGCGGACACCTCTAACTATGGCTACACCTTC; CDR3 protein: CASSADTSNYGYTF
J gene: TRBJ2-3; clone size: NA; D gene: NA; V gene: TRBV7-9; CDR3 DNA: TGTGCCAGCAGCCCTATGGATACGCAGTATTTT; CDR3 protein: CASSPMDTQYF
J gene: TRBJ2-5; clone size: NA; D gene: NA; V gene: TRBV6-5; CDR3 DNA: TGTGCCAGCAGTTACTCGAGCAGATTCCCCTACGGGCAGTACTTC; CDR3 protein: CASSYSSRFPYGQYF
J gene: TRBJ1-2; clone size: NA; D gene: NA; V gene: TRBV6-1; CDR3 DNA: TGTGCCAGCAGTGAAGGTGGGCAGGGCTCCTATGGCTACACCTTC; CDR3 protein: CASSEGGQGSYGYTF
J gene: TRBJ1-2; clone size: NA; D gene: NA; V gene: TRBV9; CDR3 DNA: TGTGCCAGCCGACTCAATCCGACAGCCATGGCAAACTATGGCTACACCTTC; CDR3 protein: CASRLNPTAMANYGYTF
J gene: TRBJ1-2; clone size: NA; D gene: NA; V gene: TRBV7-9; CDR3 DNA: TGTGCCAGCAGCTTCGGGGACACCCGTGGCTACACCTTC; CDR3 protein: CASSFGDTRGYTF
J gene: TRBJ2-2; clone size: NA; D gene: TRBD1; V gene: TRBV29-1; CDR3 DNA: TGCAGCGTTGCAGGGGGTACCGGGGAGCTGTTTTTT; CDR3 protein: CSVAGGTGELFF
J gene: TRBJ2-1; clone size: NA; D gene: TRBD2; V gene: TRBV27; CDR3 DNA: TGTGCCAGCAGTTTAAGACCTAGCGGGATCAACGAGCAGTTCTTC; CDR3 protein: CASSLRPSGINEQFF